This TCR beta chain stems from a study of human T cells and chemical hapten exposure (dated by TCRdb to about 2021). Background for the entire study: For sensitization, 2% DPC in acetone was applied to an approximately 2 cm by approximately 2 cm area of upper inner arm skin. Throughout the study period of around 25 weeks, patients also received therapeutic DPC doses to the scalp every week. Patch testing was done on the upper back using Finn chambers containing 0.01% DPC, and results were scored after 6 days according to International Contact Dermatitis Research Group standards. The patient cohort, mostly female, included alopecia areata with under or over 50% scalp involvement, alopecia totalis and alopecia universalis. The libraries were sequenced as a pool, and the TCR yield per sample differed mostly because of small variations in library volumes within the pool. The study tracked peripheral blood TCR repertoire changes in vivo during primary and secondary sensitization to the hapten diphenylcyclopropenone (DPC) in alopecia patients. Blood was sampled from patients pre-sensitization (week 0) and at 2, 6 and about 24 weeks after DPC sensitization. About 27 alopecia patients gave blood for TCR sequencing at one to four time points (pre-sensitization, 2, 6 and 24 weeks). Findings and caveats that apply to the study as a whole: Because every patient had alopecia, a presumed autoimmune disease, the patients' immune response might differ from that of healthy individuals. Expanded TCRs formed significantly more large CDR3 similarity clusters than pre-sensitization or healthy control sets, consistent with antigen-driven responses. A positive correlation was found between the number of PT1 expanded TCRs and patch test score, with significance reached at thresholds 8, 16 and 32 but not 4. Repeated subsampling changed both the strength of the expansion versus patch-test correlation and the threshold at which the correlation became significant. The number of TCRs above 1 in 1000 frequency did not change with DPC sensitization; there was no evidence of global repertoire structure alterations.

V is pared back by 5 bases and J by 8 bases, with 10 bases lying between the germline termini. The CDR3, cysteine through phenylalanine, is 11 amino acids long. Of the read, only the CDR3 DNA is kept; its 33 bases are in frame from base 1. CDR1 and CDR2, per the germline V gene, are SGHTA and FQGNSA. Sample time point, as interpreted from the label and publication: patch test 3, about 24 weeks after DPC sensitization. Sample treatment or condition, as interpreted from the label and publication: therapeutic diphenylcyclopropenone sensitization with weekly scalp DPC. Blood at each patch-test visit was drawn before the patch test was applied. Patients were considered eligible if aged 18 to 70, diagnosed with alopecia and deemed suitable for DPC therapy, and patients were excluded if pregnant. Total RNA was extracted from unfractionated whole blood that had been collected in Tempus Blood RNA tubes. Regarding this clonotype: Its antigen is still unknown. Base-call qualities are not available, and no considerably larger clone is one nucleotide away.

Receptor libraries were prepared by RACE. The data were produced on a NextSeq 500. Library preparation attached unique molecular identifiers to individual cDNA molecules for quantitative, reproducible TCR counting. Each blood RNA sample was used to sequence both TCR alpha and TCR beta chains. From the authors' description of their analysis: Samples had a median of about 96,000 TCRs, with a range from roughly 23,224 to 700,000. V, J and CDR3 annotation of the TCR reads was carried out using the Decombinator software suite. For the PS versus PT1 abundance plots, all samples were subsampled to the same number of TCRs (28,000). TCRs were defined as expanded if absent before sensitization and observed at least eight times at the 2-week time point. TCRdb handled the public reads itself, with Q25 trimming in fastp and clone calling in MiXCR, and kept productive beta chains. Rows with one shared CDR3 protein collapse into an entry with the most common genes and DNA. The V and J calls and clone size are TCRdb's, not the authors'. The sample table shows some 89,000 distinct CDR3 sequences, and 25% to 35% are seen once. About 9.4% of the sample belongs to the ten largest clones.

This TCR was recovered from a man aged 35-49 years with alopecia areata. Some clones in this sample may be carry-over from other donors' samples. This sample comprised whole blood, obtained in connection with sensitization to the hapten diphenylcyclopropenone (DPC). The V and J segments used are TRBV7-2 and TRBJ2-7; confidence is insufficient to name the D gene. The DNA sequence reads TGTGCCAGCAGCCCGGGCATCCAGCAGTACTTC. The encoded protein is CASSPGIQQYF.